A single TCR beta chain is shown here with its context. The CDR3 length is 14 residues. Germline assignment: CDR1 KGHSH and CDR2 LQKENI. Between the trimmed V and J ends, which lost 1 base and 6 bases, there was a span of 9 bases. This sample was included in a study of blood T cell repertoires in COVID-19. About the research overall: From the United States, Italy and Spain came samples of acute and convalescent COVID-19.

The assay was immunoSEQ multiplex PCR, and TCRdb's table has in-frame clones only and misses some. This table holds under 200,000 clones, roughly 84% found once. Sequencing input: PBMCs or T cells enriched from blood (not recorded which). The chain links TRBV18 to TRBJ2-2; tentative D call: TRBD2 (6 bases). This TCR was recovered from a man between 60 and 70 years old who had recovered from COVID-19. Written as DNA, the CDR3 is TGTGCCAGCTCACCACTACTAGCAGCCGGGGAGCTGTTTTTT. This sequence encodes CASSPLLAAGELFF.